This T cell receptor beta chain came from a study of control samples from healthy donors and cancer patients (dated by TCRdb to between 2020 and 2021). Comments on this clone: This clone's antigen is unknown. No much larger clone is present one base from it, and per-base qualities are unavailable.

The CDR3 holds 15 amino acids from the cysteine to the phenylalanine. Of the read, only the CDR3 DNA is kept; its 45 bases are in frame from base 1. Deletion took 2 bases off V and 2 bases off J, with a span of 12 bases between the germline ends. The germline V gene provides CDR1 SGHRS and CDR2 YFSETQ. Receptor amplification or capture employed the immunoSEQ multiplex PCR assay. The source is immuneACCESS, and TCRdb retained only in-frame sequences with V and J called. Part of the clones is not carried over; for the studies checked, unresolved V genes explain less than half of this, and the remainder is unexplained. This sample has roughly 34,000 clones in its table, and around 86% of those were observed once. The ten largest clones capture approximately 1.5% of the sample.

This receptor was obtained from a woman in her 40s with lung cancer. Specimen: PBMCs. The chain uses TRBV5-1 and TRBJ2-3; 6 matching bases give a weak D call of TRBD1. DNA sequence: TGCGCCAGCAGCTTTACGGGACACATCACAGATACGCAGTATTTT. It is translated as CASSFTGHITDTQYF.